The present T cell receptor (beta chain) was sequenced within a study of blood T cell repertoires in COVID-19. The CDR3 covers 19 residues. The V end was cut by 0 bases, the J end by 3 bases, with 24 bases between. Germline V gives CDR1 MNHNS, CDR2 SASEGT. The method was immunoSEQ multiplex PCR; TCRdb's version includes in-frame clones alone and lacks a portion of them. Counted here are roughly 570,000 clones, about 89% occurring once; the ten biggest clones make up 7.5% to 9%. Sequenced sample: peripheral blood. The TCR originated in a woman aged 50 to 65 with COVID-19, enrolled during active disease. The V call is TRBV6-1, the J call TRBJ2-7, with a tentative D call TRBD2 (6 bases). CDR3 nucleotides: TGTGCCAGCAGTGAAGCGCAAAGTCTAATAATACTAGCCAGCTACGAGCAGTACTTC. This sequence encodes CASSEAQSLIILASYEQYF.